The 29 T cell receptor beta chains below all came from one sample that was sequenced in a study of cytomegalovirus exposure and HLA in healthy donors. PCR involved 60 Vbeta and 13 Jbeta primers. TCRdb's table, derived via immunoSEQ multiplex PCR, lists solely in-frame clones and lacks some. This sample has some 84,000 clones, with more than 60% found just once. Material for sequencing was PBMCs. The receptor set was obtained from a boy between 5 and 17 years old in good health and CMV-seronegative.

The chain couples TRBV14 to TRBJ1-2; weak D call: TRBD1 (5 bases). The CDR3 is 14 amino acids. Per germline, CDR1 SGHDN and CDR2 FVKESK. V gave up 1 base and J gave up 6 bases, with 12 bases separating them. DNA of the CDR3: TGTGCCAGCAGCCAAGTCGGGACTCAGAATGGCTACACCTTC. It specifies CASSQVGTQNGYTF.

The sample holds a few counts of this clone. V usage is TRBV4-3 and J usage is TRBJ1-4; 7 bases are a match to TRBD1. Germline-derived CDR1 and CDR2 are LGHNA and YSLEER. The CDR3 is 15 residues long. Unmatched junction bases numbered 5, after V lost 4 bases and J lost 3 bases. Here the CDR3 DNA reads TGCGCCAGCAGCCCTCACAGGGGCTCTAATGAAAAACTGTTTTTT. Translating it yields CASSPHRGSNEKLFF.

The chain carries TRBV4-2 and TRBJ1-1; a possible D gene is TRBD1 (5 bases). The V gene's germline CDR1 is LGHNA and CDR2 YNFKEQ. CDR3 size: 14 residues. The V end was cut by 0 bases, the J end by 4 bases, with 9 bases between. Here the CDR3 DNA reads TGTGCCAGCAGCCAAGAACCGGGGGGCACTGAAGCTTTCTTT. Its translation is CASSQEPGGTEAFF.

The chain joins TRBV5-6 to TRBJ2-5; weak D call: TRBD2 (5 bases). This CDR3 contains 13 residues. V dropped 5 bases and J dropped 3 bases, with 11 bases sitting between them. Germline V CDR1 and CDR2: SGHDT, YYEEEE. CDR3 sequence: CASRFMREETQYF. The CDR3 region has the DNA TGTGCCAGCAGGTTTATGAGGGAAGAGACCCAGTACTTC.

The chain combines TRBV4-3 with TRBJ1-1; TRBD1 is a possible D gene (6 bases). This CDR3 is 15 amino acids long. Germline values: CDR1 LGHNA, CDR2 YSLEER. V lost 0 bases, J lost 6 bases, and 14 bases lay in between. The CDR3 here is CASSQDRDKSSEAFF. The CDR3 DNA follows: TGCGCCAGCAGCCAAGATCGGGACAAGAGCTCTGAAGCTTTCTTT.

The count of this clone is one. The CDR3 sequence is CASRPGNYNSPLHF. The CDR3 DNA sequence: TGTGCCAGCAGGCCGGGAAACTATAATTCACCCCTCCACTTT. The chain joins TRBV9 to TRBJ1-6; D not certain. Trimming stripped 5 bases from V and 3 bases from J, with 9 bases between. The CDR3 runs to 14 residues. In germline, CDR1 is SGDLS, CDR2 YYNGEE.

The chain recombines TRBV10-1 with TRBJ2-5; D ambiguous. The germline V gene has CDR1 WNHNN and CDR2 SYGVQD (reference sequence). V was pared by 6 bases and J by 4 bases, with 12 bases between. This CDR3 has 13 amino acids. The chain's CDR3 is CASRKNAAETQYF. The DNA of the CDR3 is TGCGCCAGCAGAAAGAATGCGGCAGAGACCCAGTACTTC.

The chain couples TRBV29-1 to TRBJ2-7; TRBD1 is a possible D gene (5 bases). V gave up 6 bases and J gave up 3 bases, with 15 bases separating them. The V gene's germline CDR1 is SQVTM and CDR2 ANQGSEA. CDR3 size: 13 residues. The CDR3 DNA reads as TGCAGCGTCGTTGGGGCACGGAACTACGAGCAGTACTTC. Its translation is CSVVGARNYEQYF.

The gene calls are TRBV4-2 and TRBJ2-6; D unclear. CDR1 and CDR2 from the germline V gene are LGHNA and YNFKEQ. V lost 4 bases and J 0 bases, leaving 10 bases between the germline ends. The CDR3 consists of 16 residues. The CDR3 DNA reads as TGTGCCAGCAGCCCCGCGGCGGACTCTGGGGCCAACGTCCTGACTTTC. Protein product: CASSPAADSGANVLTF.

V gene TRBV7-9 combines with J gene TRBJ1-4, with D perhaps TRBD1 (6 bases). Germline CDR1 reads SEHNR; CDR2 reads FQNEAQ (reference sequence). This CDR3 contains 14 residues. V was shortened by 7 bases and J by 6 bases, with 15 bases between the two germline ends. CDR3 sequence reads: CASNPNRDDEKLFF. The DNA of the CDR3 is TGTGCCAGCAACCCAAACAGGGATGATGAAAAACTGTTTTTT.

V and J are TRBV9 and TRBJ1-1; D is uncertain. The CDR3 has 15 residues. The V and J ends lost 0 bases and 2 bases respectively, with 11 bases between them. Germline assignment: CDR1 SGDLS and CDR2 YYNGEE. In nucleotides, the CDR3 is TGTGCCAGCAGCGTAGTTAAGGCAGGTAACACTGAAGCTTTCTTT. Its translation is CASSVVKAGNTEAFF.

CDR3 region: CASSLGYLGTSGTYEQYF. DNA of the CDR3: TGTGCCAGCAGCTTAGGATATCTCGGGACTAGTGGAACCTACGAGCAGTACTTC. The rearrangement uses TRBV7-2 and TRBJ2-7, with 8 bases lining up with TRBD2. The germline gives CDR1 SGHTA, CDR2 FQGNSA. V was clipped by 1 base and J by 2 bases; unmatched bases: 13. This CDR3 is built from 18 residues.

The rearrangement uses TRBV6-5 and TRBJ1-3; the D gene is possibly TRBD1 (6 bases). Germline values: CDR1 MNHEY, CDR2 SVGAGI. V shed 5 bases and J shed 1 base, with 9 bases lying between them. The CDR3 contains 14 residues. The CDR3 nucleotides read TGTGCCAGCAGTCGTACAGGGTCTGGAAACACCATATATTTT. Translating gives CASSRTGSGNTIYF.

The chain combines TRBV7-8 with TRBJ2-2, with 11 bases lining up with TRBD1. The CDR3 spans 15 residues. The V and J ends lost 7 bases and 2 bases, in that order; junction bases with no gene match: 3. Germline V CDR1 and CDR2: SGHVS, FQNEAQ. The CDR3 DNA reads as TGTGCCAGCAAAGGACAGGGGGCAAACACCGGGGAGCTGTTTTTT. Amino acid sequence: CASKGQGANTGELFF.

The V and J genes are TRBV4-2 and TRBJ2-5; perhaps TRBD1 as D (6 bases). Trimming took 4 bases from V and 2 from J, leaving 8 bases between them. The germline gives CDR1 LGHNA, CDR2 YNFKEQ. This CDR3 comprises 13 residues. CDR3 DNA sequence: TGTGCCAGCAGCCCAGGACAGCAAGAGACCCAGTACTTC. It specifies CASSPGQQETQYF.

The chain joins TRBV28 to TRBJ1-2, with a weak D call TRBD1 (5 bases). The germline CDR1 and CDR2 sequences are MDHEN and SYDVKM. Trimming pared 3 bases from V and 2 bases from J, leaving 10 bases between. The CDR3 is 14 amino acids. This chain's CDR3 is CASSFGGINYGYTF. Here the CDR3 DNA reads TGTGCCAGCAGTTTCGGGGGGATAAACTATGGCTACACCTTC.

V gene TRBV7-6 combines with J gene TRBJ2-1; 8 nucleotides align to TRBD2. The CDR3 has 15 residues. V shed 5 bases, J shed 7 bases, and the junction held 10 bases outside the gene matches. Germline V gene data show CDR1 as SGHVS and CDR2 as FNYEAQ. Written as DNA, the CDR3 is TGTGCCAGCAGCCTCCGGGGGGGGGCTGGGAATGAGCAGTTCTTC. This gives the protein CASSLRGGAGNEQFF.

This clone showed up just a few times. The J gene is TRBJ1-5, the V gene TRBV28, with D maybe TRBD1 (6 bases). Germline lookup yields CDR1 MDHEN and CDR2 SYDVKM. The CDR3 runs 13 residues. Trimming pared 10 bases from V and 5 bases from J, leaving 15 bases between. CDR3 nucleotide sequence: TGTGCCAACGATCAGGGGTTTGATCAGCCCCAGCATTTT. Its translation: CANDQGFDQPQHF.

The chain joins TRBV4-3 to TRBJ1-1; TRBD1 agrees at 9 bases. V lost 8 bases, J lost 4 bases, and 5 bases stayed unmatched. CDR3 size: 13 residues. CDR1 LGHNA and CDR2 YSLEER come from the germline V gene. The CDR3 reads CASQDRGGTEAFF. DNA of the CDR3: TGCGCCAGCCAAGACAGGGGGGGCACTGAAGCTTTCTTT.

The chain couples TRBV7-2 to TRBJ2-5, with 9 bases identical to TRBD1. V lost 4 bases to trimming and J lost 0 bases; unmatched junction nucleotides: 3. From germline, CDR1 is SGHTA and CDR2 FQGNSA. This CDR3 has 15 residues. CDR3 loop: CASSSGQGYQETQYF. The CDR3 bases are TGTGCCAGCAGCTCCGGACAGGGGTACCAAGAGACCCAGTACTTC.

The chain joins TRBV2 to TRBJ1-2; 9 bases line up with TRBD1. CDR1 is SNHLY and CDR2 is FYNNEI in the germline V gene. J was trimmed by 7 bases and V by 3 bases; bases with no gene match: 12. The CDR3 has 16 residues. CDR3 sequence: CASSDGTGITAPGYTF. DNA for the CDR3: TGTGCCAGCAGTGATGGGACAGGGATAACAGCGCCTGGCTACACCTTC.

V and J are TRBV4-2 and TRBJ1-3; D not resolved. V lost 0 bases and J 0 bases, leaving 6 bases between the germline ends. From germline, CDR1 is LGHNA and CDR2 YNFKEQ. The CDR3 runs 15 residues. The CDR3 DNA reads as TGTGCCAGCAGCCAAGATCTCCCCTCTGGAAACACCATATATTTT. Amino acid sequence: CASSQDLPSGNTIYF.

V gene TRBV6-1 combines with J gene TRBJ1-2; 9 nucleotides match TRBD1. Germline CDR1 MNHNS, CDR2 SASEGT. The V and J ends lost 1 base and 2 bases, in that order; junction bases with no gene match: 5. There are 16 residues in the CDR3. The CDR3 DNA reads TGTGCCAGCAGTGAAGTAGAGGGACAGGGAAACTATGGCTACACCTTC. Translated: CASSEVEGQGNYGYTF.

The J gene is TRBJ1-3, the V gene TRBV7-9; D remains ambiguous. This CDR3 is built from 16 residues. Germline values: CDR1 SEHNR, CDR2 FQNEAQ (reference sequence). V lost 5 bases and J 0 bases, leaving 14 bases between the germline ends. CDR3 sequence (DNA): TGTGCCAGCAGCATAACGTACGGAGTCTCTGGAAACACCATATATTTT. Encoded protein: CASSITYGVSGNTIYF.

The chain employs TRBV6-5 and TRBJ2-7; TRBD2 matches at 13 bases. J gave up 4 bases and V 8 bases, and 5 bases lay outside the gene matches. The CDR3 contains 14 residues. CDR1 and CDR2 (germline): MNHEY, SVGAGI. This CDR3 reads CASGWTSGRYEQYF. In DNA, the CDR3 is TGTGCCAGCGGATGGACTAGCGGGAGATACGAGCAGTACTTC.

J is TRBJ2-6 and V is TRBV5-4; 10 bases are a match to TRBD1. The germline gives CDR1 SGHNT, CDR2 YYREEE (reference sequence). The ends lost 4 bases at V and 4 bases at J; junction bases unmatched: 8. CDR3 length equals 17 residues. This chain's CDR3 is CASSLGGDRGGANVLTF. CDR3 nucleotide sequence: TGTGCCAGCAGCCTGGGAGGGGACAGGGGAGGGGCCAACGTCCTGACTTTC.

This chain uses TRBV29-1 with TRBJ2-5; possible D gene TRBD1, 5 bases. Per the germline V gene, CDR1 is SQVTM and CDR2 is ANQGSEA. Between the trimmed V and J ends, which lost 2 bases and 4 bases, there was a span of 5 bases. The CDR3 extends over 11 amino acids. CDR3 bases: TGCAGCGTTGAACAGGGAGAGACCCAGTACTTC. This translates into CSVEQGETQYF.

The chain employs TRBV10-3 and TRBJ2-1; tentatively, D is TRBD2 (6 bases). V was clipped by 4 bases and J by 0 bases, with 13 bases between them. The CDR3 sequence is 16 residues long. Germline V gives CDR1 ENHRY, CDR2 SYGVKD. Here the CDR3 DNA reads TGTGCCATCAGTGGGCCTAGCGCCAGCTCCTACAATGAGCAGTTCTTC. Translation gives CAISGPSASSYNEQFF.

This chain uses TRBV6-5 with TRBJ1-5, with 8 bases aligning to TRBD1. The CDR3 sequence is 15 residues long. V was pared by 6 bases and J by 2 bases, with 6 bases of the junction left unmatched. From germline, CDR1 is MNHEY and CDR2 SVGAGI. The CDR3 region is CASSPDRAGNQPQHF. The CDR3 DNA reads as TGTGCCAGCAGCCCGGACAGGGCGGGCAATCAGCCCCAGCATTTT.